This paragraph reports one TCR beta chain. In its sample, this clone was seen a few times. The clone's antigen remains unknown. No quality values exist for individual bases; no much larger clone is one base distant. The time point label here, explained by the study, means: week 11, during vaccination. A 20-mer mutant IDH1 peptide at 300 micrograms in Montanide made up each vaccine dose, which was injected subcutaneously together with topical imiquimod. The donors had newly diagnosed IDH1-mutant astrocytomas of WHO grade 3 or 4 that showed loss of nuclear ATRX. The samples were drawn from NOA16, a multicentre, single-arm, open-label phase I trial in Germany that tested a mutant IDH1 peptide vaccine in humans for the first time. Genomic DNA for TCRB sequencing was isolated from EDTA blood with the DNeasy Blood and Tissue Kit. The method behind the library was the immunoSEQ multiplex PCR assay. The hsTCRB Kit was used according to the manufacturer's protocol to amplify rearranged TCR beta chain sequences. Sequencing of TCRB libraries was carried out on an Illumina MiSeq. The study's processing was this. The proprietary platform of the kit vendor was used for demultiplexing, trimming and gene mapping. The table comes from immuneACCESS by way of TCRdb, which keeps in-frame sequences with V and J called. Part of the clones is missing from these tables; in studies checked, under half for an unresolved V gene and the rest for unknown reasons. That table gives V, J and clone size, and the DNA gave D and trimming. The sample data list tens of thousands of clones, and 70% to 85% of these were observed just once. The ten largest make up about 3.7% of the sample.

This specimen comes from a study of a mutant IDH1 vaccine in newly diagnosed glioma (dated by TCRdb to the early 2020s). Notes on the research overall: Eight vaccinations were administered to patients in weeks 1, 3, 5, 7, 11, 15, 19 and 23, corresponding to visits V03 through V10. Prior to enrollment, patients had been given standard therapy consisting of radiotherapy alone, temozolomide alone, or radiochemotherapy with temozolomide, with the combination given to most patients. Six visits were used for peripheral blood collection: V03 (baseline), V05, V07, V10, V12 and V13. Vaccination started 4-6 weeks after radiotherapy alone, or was given together with temozolomide cycles in the groups whose treatment included chemotherapy. Of the approximately 34 treated patients, about 62% were male and about 40% were female, and a mean age of 40.4 years was recorded. Longitudinal TCRB deep sequencing was done for some 25 treated patients, wherever samples were available for exploratory analyses. Study-level results and caveats: Immune responses induced by the vaccine were seen in around 93% of patients across multiple MHC alleles. PBMC samples for TCRB deep sequencing were selected based on availability. The authors stated that sample limitations prevented analyses of patient blood samples from being reproduced. Changes in the top peripheral T cell clonotypes picked up by TCRB sequencing did not appear to be linked to pseudoprogression.

Based on the germline V gene, the CDR1 and CDR2 sequences are KGHSH and LQKENI. V ends up 5 bases short and J 3 bases short, with an unmatched junction base count of 11. Taken from cysteine to phenylalanine, the CDR3 has 17 residues. The sequence is cut down to CDR3 DNA, 51 bases in frame from base 1. The chain was built from TRBV18 and TRBJ1-4, and 8 junctional nucleotides match TRBD1. The sequences come from PBMCs, collected from a glioma patient whose treatment included an IDH1 peptide vaccine. This clonotype was obtained from a man younger than 40 with glioma. The CDR3 is CASSARDRRMPNEKLFF. The DNA sequence is TGTGCCAGCTCAGCTCGGGACAGGAGAATGCCTAATGAAAAACTGTTTTTT.